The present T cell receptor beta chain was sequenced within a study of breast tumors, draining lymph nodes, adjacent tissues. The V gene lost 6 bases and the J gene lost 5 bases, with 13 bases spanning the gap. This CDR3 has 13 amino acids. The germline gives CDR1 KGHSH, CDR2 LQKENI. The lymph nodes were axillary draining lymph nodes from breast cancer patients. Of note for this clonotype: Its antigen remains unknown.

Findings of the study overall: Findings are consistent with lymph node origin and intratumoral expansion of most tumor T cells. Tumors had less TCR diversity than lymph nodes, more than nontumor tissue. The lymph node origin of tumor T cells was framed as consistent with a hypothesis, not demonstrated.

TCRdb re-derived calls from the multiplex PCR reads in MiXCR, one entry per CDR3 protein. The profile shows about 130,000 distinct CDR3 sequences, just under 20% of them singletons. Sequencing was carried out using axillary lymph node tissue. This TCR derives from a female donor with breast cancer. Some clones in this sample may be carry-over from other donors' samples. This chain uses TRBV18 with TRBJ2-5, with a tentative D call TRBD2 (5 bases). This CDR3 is CASSSTRVETQYF. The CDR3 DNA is TGTGCCAGCTCTTCTACTAGGGTTGAGACCCAGTACTTC.